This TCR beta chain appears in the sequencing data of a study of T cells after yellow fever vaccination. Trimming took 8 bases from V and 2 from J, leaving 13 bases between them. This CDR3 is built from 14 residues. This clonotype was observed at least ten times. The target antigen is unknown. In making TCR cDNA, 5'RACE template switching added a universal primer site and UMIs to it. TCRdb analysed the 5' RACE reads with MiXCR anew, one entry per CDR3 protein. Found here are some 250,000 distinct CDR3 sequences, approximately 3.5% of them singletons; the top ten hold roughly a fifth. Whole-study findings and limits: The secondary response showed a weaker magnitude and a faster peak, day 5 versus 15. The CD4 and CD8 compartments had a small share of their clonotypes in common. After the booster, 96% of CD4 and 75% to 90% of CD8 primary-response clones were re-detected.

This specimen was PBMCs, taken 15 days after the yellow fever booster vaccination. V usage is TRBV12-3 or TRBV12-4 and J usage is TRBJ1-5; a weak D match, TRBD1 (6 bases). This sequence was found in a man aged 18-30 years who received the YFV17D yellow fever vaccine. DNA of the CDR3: TGTGCCAGCTGCCGGGCAGGGGGCAATCAGCCCCAGCATTTT. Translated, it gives CASCRAGGNQPQHF.